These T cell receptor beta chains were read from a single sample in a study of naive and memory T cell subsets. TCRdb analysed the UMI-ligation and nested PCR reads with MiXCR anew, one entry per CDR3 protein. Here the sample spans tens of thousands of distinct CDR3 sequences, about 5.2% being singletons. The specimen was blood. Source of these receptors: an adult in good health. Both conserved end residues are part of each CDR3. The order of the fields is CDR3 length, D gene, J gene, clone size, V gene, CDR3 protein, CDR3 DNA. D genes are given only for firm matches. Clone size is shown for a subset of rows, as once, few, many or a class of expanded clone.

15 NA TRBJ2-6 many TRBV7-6 CASSFRVDGANVLTF TGTGCCAGCAGCTTCAGGGTGGACGGGGCCAACGTCCTGACTTTC
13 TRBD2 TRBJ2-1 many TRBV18 CASSELAGAEQFF TGTGCCAGCTCGGAACTAGCGGGAGCCGAGCAGTTCTTC
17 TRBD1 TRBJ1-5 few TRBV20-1 CSATLRDRLKCGRAQHF TGCAGTGCTACCCTCCGGGACAGGCTCAAGTGCGGTAGGGCCCAGCATTTT
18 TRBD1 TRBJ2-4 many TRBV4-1 CASSQQGGTGQAKNIQYF TGCGCCAGCAGCCAACAAGGCGGGACAGGGCAGGCCAAAAACATTCAGTACTTC
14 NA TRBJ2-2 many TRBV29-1 CSALKEGGTGELFF TGCAGCGCCCTAAAGGAGGGCGGGACCGGGGAGCTGTTTTTT
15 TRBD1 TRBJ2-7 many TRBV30 CAWSEKGQGAGEQYF TGTGCCTGGAGTGAAAAGGGACAGGGGGCTGGTGAGCAGTACTTC
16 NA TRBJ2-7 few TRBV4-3 CASSPHPRGGSYEQYF TGCGCCAGCAGCCCACACCCCAGGGGGGGCTCCTACGAGCAGTACTTC
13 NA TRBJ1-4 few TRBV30 CAWSDGTNEKLFF TGTGCCTGGAGTGATGGGACTAATGAAAAACTGTTTTTT
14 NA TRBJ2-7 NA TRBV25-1 CASSEVSSAYEQYF TGTGCCAGCAGTGAAGTAAGCTCTGCCTACGAGCAGTACTTC
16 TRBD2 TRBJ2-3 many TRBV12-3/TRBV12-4 CASSSPLAGGGDTQYF TGTGCCAGCAGTTCCCCCCTAGCGGGAGGCGGAGATACGCAGTATTTT
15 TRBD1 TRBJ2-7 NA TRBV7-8 CASSLGSGGFGEQYF TGTGCCAGCAGCTTAGGGTCAGGGGGTTTTGGCGAGCAGTACTTC
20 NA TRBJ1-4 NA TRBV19 CASSDPRDTGRGSTNEKLFF TGTGCCAGTAGTGACCCCCGGGACACCGGGCGAGGATCAACTAATGAAAAACTGTTTTTT
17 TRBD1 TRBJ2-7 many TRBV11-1 CASSQSSTGQGRWEQYF TGTGCCAGCAGTCAATCGTCTACGGGACAGGGCCGTTGGGAGCAGTACTTC
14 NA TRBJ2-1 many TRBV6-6 CASSYDRVTAEQFF TGTGCCAGCAGTTATGACCGTGTTACTGCGGAGCAGTTCTTC
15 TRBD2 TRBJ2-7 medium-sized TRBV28 CATHDPTSGRSEQYF TGTGCCACCCACGACCCGACTAGCGGGAGATCCGAGCAGTACTTC
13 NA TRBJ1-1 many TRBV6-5 CASSYSRAAEAFF TGTGCCAGCAGTTACTCGAGGGCGGCTGAAGCTTTCTTT
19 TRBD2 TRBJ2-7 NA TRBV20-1 CSASGDLTSGSVVLYEQYF TGCAGTGCTAGCGGCGACCTTACTAGCGGGAGTGTCGTTCTCTACGAGCAGTACTTC
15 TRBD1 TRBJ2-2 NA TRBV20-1 CSAQGRGQDTGELFF TGCAGTGCCCAAGGCAGGGGGCAGGACACCGGGGAGCTGTTTTTT
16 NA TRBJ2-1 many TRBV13 CASSPLSSVSYNEQFF TGTGCCAGCAGCCCCCTCTCTAGCGTCTCCTACAATGAGCAGTTCTTC
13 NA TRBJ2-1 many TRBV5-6 CASSMDRGNEQFF TGTGCCAGCAGCATGGATAGGGGAAACGAGCAGTTCTTC
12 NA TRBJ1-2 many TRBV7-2 CASSSRVNGYTF TGTGCCAGCAGCTCAAGGGTGAATGGCTACACCTTC
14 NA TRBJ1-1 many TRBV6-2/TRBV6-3 CASSPGSAGTEAFF TGTGCCAGCAGTCCAGGGTCCGCTGGGACTGAAGCTTTCTTT
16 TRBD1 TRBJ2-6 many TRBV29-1 CSVARGTGTGANVLTF TGCAGCGTTGCAAGGGGGACAGGTACTGGGGCCAACGTCCTGACTTTC
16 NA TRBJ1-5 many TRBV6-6 CASRGPGMGSNQPQHF TGTGCCAGCAGAGGGCCTGGGATGGGGAGCAATCAGCCCCAGCATTTT
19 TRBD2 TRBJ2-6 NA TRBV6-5 CASSSGGLAGPSGANVLTF TGTGCCAGCAGTTCAGGGGGACTAGCGGGGCCCTCTGGGGCCAACGTCCTGACTTTC
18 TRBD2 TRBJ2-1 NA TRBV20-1 CSATILGSSGRTYNEQFF TGCAGTGCAACCATTTTGGGATCGAGCGGGAGGACCTACAATGAGCAGTTCTTC
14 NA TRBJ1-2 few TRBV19 CASSIPTANYGYTF TGTGCCAGTAGTATACCAACGGCAAACTATGGCTACACCTTC
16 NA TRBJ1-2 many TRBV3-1 CASSHTSGGPTSLYTF TGTGCCAGCAGCCATACTAGCGGGGGCCCGACAAGCCTCTACACCTTC
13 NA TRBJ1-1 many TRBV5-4 CASSLRGNTEAFF TGTGCCAGCAGCTTAAGGGGGAACACTGAAGCTTTCTTT
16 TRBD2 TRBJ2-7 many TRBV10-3 CAISFVVAGGYHEQYF TGTGCCATCAGTTTCGTCGTAGCGGGAGGGTACCACGAGCAGTACTTC
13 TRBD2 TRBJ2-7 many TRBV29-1 CSVGGGKSYEQYF TGCAGCGTCGGGGGGGGTAAATCCTACGAGCAGTACTTC
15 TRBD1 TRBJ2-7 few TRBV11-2 CASSFRGQPSYEQYF TGTGCCAGCAGCTTCCGGGGACAGCCCTCCTACGAGCAGTACTTC
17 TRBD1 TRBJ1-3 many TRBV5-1 CASSLGPQGEPGNTIYF TGCGCCAGCAGCTTGGGGCCACAGGGGGAGCCTGGAAACACCATATATTTT
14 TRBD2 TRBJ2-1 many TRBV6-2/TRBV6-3 CASGETSGYNEQFF TGTGCCAGCGGGGAAACTAGCGGGTACAATGAGCAGTTCTTC
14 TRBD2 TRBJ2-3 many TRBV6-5 CATSGGAGQDTQYF TGTGCCACCTCGGGGGGAGCAGGCCAAGATACGCAGTATTTT
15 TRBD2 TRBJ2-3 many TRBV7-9 CASSLGSLAGGAQYF TGTGCCAGCAGCTTAGGGTCGCTAGCGGGAGGCGCGCAGTATTTT
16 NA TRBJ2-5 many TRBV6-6 CASSYPGVAGQETQYF TGTGCCAGCAGTTACCCCGGAGTAGCGGGACAGGAGACCCAGTACTTC
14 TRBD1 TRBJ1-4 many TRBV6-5 CASSYRGAREKLFF TGTGCCAGCAGCTACAGGGGGGCTCGAGAAAAACTGTTTTTT
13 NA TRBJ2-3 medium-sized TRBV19 CASSIADADTQYF TGTGCCAGTAGTATAGCAGACGCAGATACGCAGTATTTT
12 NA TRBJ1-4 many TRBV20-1 CSARISGGSVFF TGCAGTGCTAGAATCTCGGGGGGCTCGGTGTTTTTT
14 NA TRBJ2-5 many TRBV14 CASSQVGQPGAQYF TGTGCCAGCAGCCAAGTTGGACAGCCCGGCGCCCAGTACTTC
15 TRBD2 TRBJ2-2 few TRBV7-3 CASSLFRGRVGELFF TGTGCCAGCAGCTTATTCCGGGGGAGGGTCGGGGAGCTGTTTTTT
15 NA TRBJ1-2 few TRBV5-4 CASSLAGRDRYGYTF TGTGCCAGCAGCTTGGCCGGGCGGGACCGCTATGGCTACACCTTC
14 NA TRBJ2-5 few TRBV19 CASSSQGGQETQYF TGTGCCAGTAGTTCGCAGGGGGGCCAAGAGACCCAGTACTTC
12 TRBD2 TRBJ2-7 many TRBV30 CAWRSGTYEQYF TGTGCCTGGAGAAGCGGGACCTACGAGCAGTACTTC
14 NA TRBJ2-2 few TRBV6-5 CASRPPANTGELFF TGTGCCAGCCGGCCCCCAGCGAACACCGGGGAGCTGTTTTTT
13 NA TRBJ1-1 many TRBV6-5 CASHPPWNTEAFF TGTGCCAGCCACCCGCCTTGGAACACTGAAGCTTTCTTT
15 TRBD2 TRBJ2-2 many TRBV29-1 CSASGGAGNTGELFF TGCAGCGCCTCGGGGGGAGCAGGGAACACCGGGGAGCTGTTTTTT
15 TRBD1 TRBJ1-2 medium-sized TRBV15 CATSRATTGEGGYTF TGTGCCACCAGCAGAGCCACCACAGGGGAAGGAGGCTACACCTTC
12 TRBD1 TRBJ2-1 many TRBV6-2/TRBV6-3 CASSLTGIEQFF TGTGCCAGCAGTCTGACAGGGATTGAGCAGTTCTTC
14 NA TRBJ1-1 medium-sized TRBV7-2 CASSLGHENTEAFF TGTGCCAGCAGCTTAGGCCATGAGAACACTGAAGCTTTCTTT
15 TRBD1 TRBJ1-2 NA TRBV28 CVTGTSKGGADGYTF TGTGTAACTGGTACCAGTAAAGGGGGCGCGGATGGCTACACCTTC
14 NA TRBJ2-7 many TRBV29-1 CSVTPPAGSYEQYF TGCAGCGTGACCCCTCCCGCGGGCTCCTACGAGCAGTACTTC
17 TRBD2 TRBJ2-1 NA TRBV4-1 CASSQVLGGSFYNEQFF TGCGCCAGCAGCCAAGTCCTCGGCGGGAGTTTCTACAATGAGCAGTTCTTC
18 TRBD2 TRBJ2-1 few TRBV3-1 CASSQRSVRLAEYNEQFF TGTGCCAGCAGCCAAAGAAGCGTACGGCTAGCGGAGTACAATGAGCAGTTCTTC
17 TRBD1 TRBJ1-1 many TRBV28 CASSSQAGQGVNTEAFF TGTGCCAGCAGTTCACAAGCGGGACAGGGAGTGAACACTGAAGCTTTCTTT
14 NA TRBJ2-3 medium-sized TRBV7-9 CASSLPGTSDTQYF TGTGCCAGCAGCCTCCCCGGGACATCGGATACGCAGTATTTT
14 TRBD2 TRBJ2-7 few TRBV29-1 CSVGRSGSSYEQYF TGCAGCGTCGGACGTAGCGGGAGCTCGTACGAGCAGTACTTC